Each of the 16 T cell receptor beta chains below was sequenced from the same sample in a study of cytomegalovirus exposure and HLA in healthy donors. Primers for the PCR totalled 60 Vbeta and 13 Jbeta. Sequenced by immunoSEQ multiplex PCR; TCRdb stores in-frame clones only, minus some. The data show roughly 300,000 clones, 70% to 90% seen once. The sample was PBMCs. The receptor source for this set is a man aged 35 to 55 in good health and CMV-seropositive.

The V call is TRBV7-2, the J call TRBJ1-2, with a weak D call TRBD1 (6 bases). The germline V and J ends were trimmed by 5 bases and 3 bases, with 16 bases remaining between them. The CDR3 contains 15 residues. Germline CDR1 reads SGHTA; CDR2 reads FQGNSA. The CDR3 nucleotides read TGTGCCAGCAGCCCCTACAGGGTGGCGGACTATGGCTACACCTTC. Translated, it gives CASSPYRVADYGYTF.

V and J are TRBV7-2 and TRBJ2-3, with a possible D match to TRBD1 (5 bases). Germline CDR1 and CDR2: SGHTA and FQGNSA. Between the trimmed V and J ends, which lost 5 bases and 4 bases, there was a span of 10 bases. There are 13 residues in the CDR3. In DNA form, the CDR3 reads TGTGCCAGCAGCCCGACAGTACCAGATACGCAGTATTTT. This translates into CASSPTVPDTQYF. The whole variable domain, remainder taken from reference TRBV7-2 and TRBJ2-3, is GAGVSQSPSNKVTEKGKDVELRCDPISGHTALYWYRQSLGQGLEFLIYFQGNSAPDKSGLPSDRFSAERTGGSVSTLTIQRTQQEDSAVYLCASSPTVPDTQYFGPGTRLTVL.

J is TRBJ2-5 and V is TRBV11-2, with 9 positions matching TRBD2. The V and J ends lost 1 base and 6 bases, in that order; junction bases with no gene match: 12. CDR3 size: 17 residues. From germline, CDR1 is SGHAT and CDR2 FQNNGV. The CDR3 sequence is CASSLAAGGSVLKTQYF. The DNA for the CDR3 is TGTGCCAGCAGCTTAGCGGCGGGAGGGTCCGTCCTGAAGACCCAGTACTTC.

The chain uses TRBV7-9 and TRBJ2-7; 10 nucleotides align to TRBD1. CDR3 length: 14 amino acids. The ends lost 7 bases at V and 3 bases at J; junction bases unmatched: 6. Germline assignment: CDR1 SEHNR and CDR2 FQNEAQ (reference sequence). The CDR3 is CASINWDRGYEQYF. The CDR3 DNA reads TGTGCCAGCATCAACTGGGACAGGGGCTACGAGCAGTACTTC. The full variable domain, rest sourced from reference TRBV7-9 and TRBJ2-7, is DTGVSQNPRHKITKRGQNVTFRCDPISEHNRLYWYRQTLGQGPEFLTYFQNEAQLEKSRLLSDRFSAERPKGSFSTLEIQRTEQGDSAMYLCASINWDRGYEQYFGPGTRLTVT.

The gene calls are TRBV6-1 and TRBJ2-5; 9 nucleotides align to TRBD1. The CDR3 extends over 15 amino acids. CDR1 MNHNS and CDR2 SASEGT come from the germline V gene. The junction had 6 bases not matched to a gene; V was cut back by 0 bases and J by 7 bases. The CDR3, as DNA: TGTGCCAGCAGTGAAGCCCTGACAGGGGGGGGGACCCAGTACTTC. This sequence encodes CASSEALTGGGTQYF.

The V and J genes are TRBV27 and TRBJ1-1; D perhaps matches TRBD1 (6 bases). Deletions cut 6 bases from V and 0 bases from J, with 8 bases between. This CDR3 contains 13 residues. The V gene's germline CDR1 is MNHEY and CDR2 SMNVEV (reference sequence). CDR3 in amino acids: CASRDSVNTEAFF. DNA for the CDR3: TGTGCCAGCAGGGACAGCGTGAACACTGAAGCTTTCTTT.

The rearrangement uses TRBV29-1 and TRBJ2-3, with D perhaps TRBD1 (5 bases). Germline values: CDR1 SQVTM, CDR2 ANQGSEA. The CDR3 is 14 amino acids. Between the trimmed V and J ends, which lost 1 base and 6 bases, there was a span of 14 bases. For the CDR3, the DNA is TGCAGCGTTGAAGCCCCAGGGCAGGCGGATACGCAGTATTTT. It encodes CSVEAPGQADTQYF.

In its sample, this clone was seen a few times. The sample carries other DNA sequences with the same CDR3. J is TRBJ1-5 and V is TRBV7-2; weak D call: TRBD1 (5 bases). This CDR3 region has 14 residues. The V gene's germline CDR1 is SGHTA and CDR2 FQGNSA. Between the trimmed V and J ends, which lost 0 bases and 2 bases, there was a span of 5 bases. The CDR3, as DNA: TGTGCCAGCAGCTTAGCAGGGGGCAATCAGCCCCAGCATTTT. Its protein is CASSLAGGNQPQHF.

The gene calls are TRBV28 and TRBJ2-7; tentative D call: TRBD2 (8 bases). CDR3 length: 18 amino acids. The V gene lost 5 bases and the J gene lost 2 bases, with 25 bases spanning the gap. Germline V lookup: CDR1 MDHEN, CDR2 SYDVKM. For the CDR3, the DNA is TGTGCCAGCAGTCCGACAGGGACATTGACTAGCGTAGCCTACGAGCAGTACTTC. Translation gives CASSPTGTLTSVAYEQYF.

This clone was picked up a small number of times. This chain joins TRBV7-2 and TRBJ1-1; 8 bases match TRBD1. The CDR3 has 13 amino acids. V shed 5 bases, J shed 6 bases, and the junction held 5 bases outside the gene matches. Germline lookup yields CDR1 SGHTA and CDR2 FQGNSA. The CDR3 sequence: CASSPDRAAEAFF. The CDR3 coding sequence is TGTGCCAGCAGCCCGGACAGGGCCGCTGAAGCTTTCTTT.

This sequence joins TRBV28 and TRBJ2-1; D not certain. V was cut by 3 bases and J by 6 bases, with 6 bases left in between. Germline V gene data show CDR1 as MDHEN and CDR2 as SYDVKM. The CDR3 sequence is 12 residues long. The CDR3 here is CASSLIVNEQFF. The CDR3 bases are TGTGCCAGCAGTTTGATAGTCAATGAGCAGTTCTTC.

This clone was recorded once. The chain has TRBV11-2 and TRBJ2-1; D might be TRBD1 (6 bases). V lost 3 bases to trimming and J lost 6 bases, with 9 bases between them. Germline CDR1 SGHAT, CDR2 FQNNGV. CDR3 length: 13 amino acids. DNA of the CDR3: TGTGCCAGCAGCTTCGAAGGGGGCAATGAGCAGTTCTTC. Amino acids: CASSFEGGNEQFF.

The genes are TRBV5-1 and TRBJ2-6; 11 positions agree with TRBD1. The CDR3 has 16 amino acids. Unmatched junction bases numbered 3, after V lost 7 bases and J lost 0 bases. Germline V gene lookup returns CDR1 SGHRS and CDR2 YFSETQ. The CDR3 DNA sequence: TGCGCCAGCGGTGGGACAGGGGGCTCTGGGGCCAACGTCCTGACTTTC. Amino acid sequence: CASGGTGGSGANVLTF.

J is TRBJ2-7 and V is TRBV7-8; no clear D gene. Between the trimmed V and J ends, which lost 1 base and 0 bases, there was a span of 4 bases. Looked up from germline, CDR1 is SGHVS and CDR2 is FQNEAQ. The CDR3 covers 13 residues. In nucleotides, the CDR3 is TGTGCCAGCAGCTTAGAGCGCTCCTACGAGCAGTACTTC. Translated, it gives CASSLERSYEQYF.

The chain recombines TRBV7-9 with TRBJ1-5; possible D gene TRBD1, 5 bases. Per germline, CDR1 SEHNR and CDR2 FQNEAQ (reference sequence). The V and J ends lost 5 bases and 2 bases respectively, with 13 bases between them. The CDR3 runs to 15 residues. The CDR3 is CASSPQGGGNQPQHF. The CDR3 bases are TGTGCCAGCAGCCCCCAGGGTGGAGGCAATCAGCCCCAGCATTTT.

The V gene is TRBV28, the J gene TRBJ1-5; 12 nucleotides align to TRBD1. J gave up 7 bases and V 5 bases, and 12 bases lay outside the gene matches. The CDR3 is 17 residues long. The V gene's germline CDR1 is MDHEN and CDR2 SYDVKM. The CDR3 DNA sequence: TGTGCCAGCAGTCGCGAGTCCCGGGACAGGGGGCGGCAGCCCCAGCATTTT. Protein sequence: CASSRESRDRGRQPQHF.